The source of this T cell receptor beta chain is a study of chemoradiotherapy in HPV16-positive cancers. Findings and caveats of the study: In HPV16-positive patients, HPV-responsive T-cell expansion tracked better recurrence-free survival. Candidate HPV-specific clones and E7-related TCR motifs grew in tumor during treatment. Functional assays defining HPV-specific T cells used only two HPV16-positive patients.

Repertoires were sampled repeatedly during chemoradiotherapy. Worth noting for this clone: What it binds is not known.

V lost 5 bases to trimming and J lost 10 bases, with 9 bases between them. Germline V CDR1 and CDR2: SNHLY, FYNNEI. There are 11 residues in the CDR3. Clones were read by immunoSEQ multiplex PCR, and TCRdb kept only the in-frame ones, dropping some. Counted here are about 12,000 clones, 85% to 90% occurring once; the ten biggest clones make up 22%. The material was blood, obtained from a patient who underwent chemoradiotherapy. V and J are TRBV2 and TRBJ2-1; the D gene is possibly TRBD2 (5 bases). The TCR originated in a human donor with HPV-associated anogenital cancer. This chain's CDR3 is CASSLAYEQFF. CDR3 sequence (DNA): TGTGCCAGCAGTTTAGCGTACGAGCAGTTCTTC.